Each of the 8 T cell receptor beta chains below was sequenced from the same sample in a study of cytomegalovirus exposure and HLA in healthy donors. Profiled with immunoSEQ multiplex PCR; TCRdb holds only in-frame clones, not every one. The sample contains approximately 260,000 clones, around 86% of which appear only once. The sample taken for sequencing was PBMCs. Every receptor here comes from a woman aged 25-40 years in good health and CMV-seropositive.

The chain combines TRBV9 with TRBJ1-3; D is uncertain. V lost 6 bases and J lost 8, with 15 bases in between. CDR1 is SGDLS, CDR2 YYNGEE, per germline. There are 13 residues in the CDR3. The CDR3 region is CASTPGEGDTIYF. The CDR3 region has the DNA TGTGCCAGCACCCCCGGGGAGGGAGACACCATATATTTT.

This clone was observed a single time. This rearrangement joins TRBV7-6 to TRBJ2-7; 8 bases map to TRBD2. V trimming: 7 bases; J trimming: 5 bases; junction bases outside the gene matches: 7. The CDR3 contains 13 residues. Germline-derived CDR1 and CDR2 are SGHVS and FNYEAQ. CDR3 DNA sequence: TGTGCCAGCACACCGGGGGGGCTTCACGAGCAGTACTTC. Translating gives CASTPGGLHEQYF.

The gene calls are TRBV9 and TRBJ2-1; 9 positions match TRBD2. The CDR3 is 15 amino acids. In germline, CDR1 is SGDLS, CDR2 YYNGEE. J was trimmed by 7 bases and V by 0 bases; bases with no gene match: 5. CDR3 nucleotide sequence: TGTGCCAGCAGCGTAGCTGTAGCGGGAGAAAATGAGCAGTTCTTC. Protein sequence: CASSVAVAGENEQFF.

The V gene is TRBV2, the J gene TRBJ1-1; perhaps TRBD1 as D (5 bases). The CDR3 is 14 amino acids. The V end lost 8 bases, the J end lost 4 bases, and 17 bases lay between the germline ends. Germline CDR1 and CDR2: SNHLY and FYNNEI. CDR3 coding DNA: TGTGCCAGCGGCGGCAGGGCATCCGTCACTGAAGCTTTCTTT. Translated: CASGGRASVTEAFF.

The chain couples TRBV11-2 to TRBJ2-3; 8 bases align to TRBD2. Trimming took 5 bases from V and 2 from J; bases not matched to a gene: 6. CDR1 and CDR2 (germline): SGHAT, FQNNGV. This CDR3 spans 15 amino acids. The CDR3 region is CASSRTSGATDTQYF. The DNA of the CDR3 is TGTGCCAGCAGCAGAACTAGCGGAGCCACAGATACGCAGTATTTT.

The chain combines TRBV6-5 with TRBJ1-2, with a weak D call TRBD1 (6 bases). The V end was cut by 6 bases, the J end by 5 bases, with 13 bases between. The length of the CDR3 is 13 residues. The germline gives CDR1 MNHEY, CDR2 SVGAGI. The chain's CDR3 is CASSLLQGYGYTF. The CDR3 bases are TGTGCCAGCAGCCTCTTACAGGGTTATGGCTACACCTTC.

The rearrangement joins TRBV7-2 to TRBJ2-5; D is possibly TRBD2 (7 bases). The CDR3 consists of 15 residues. Germline CDR1 is SGHTA and CDR2 is FQGNSA. Between the trimmed V and J ends, which lost 5 bases and 2 bases, there was a span of 15 bases. The CDR3, as DNA: TGTGCCAGCAGCCAGGGGACTAATCGACAAGAGACCCAGTACTTC. This encodes CASSQGTNRQETQYF.

The chain links TRBV2 to TRBJ1-1; 10 bases map to TRBD1. Germline V gene sequence: CDR1 SNHLY, CDR2 FYNNEI. The CDR3 has 16 residues. V shed 5 bases and J 5 bases; nucleotides not matched to a gene: 11. The CDR3 loop reads CASSTARDRGETEAFF. The CDR3 DNA sequence: TGTGCCAGCAGTACCGCCCGGGACAGGGGAGAAACTGAAGCTTTCTTT. Full variable domain (rest looked up from reference TRBV2 and TRBJ1-1): EPEVTQTPSHQVTQMGQEVILRCVPISNHLYFYWYRQILGQKVEFLVSFYNNEISEKSEIFDDQFSVERPDGSNFTLKIRSTKLEDSAMYFCASSTARDRGETEAFFGQGTRLTVV.